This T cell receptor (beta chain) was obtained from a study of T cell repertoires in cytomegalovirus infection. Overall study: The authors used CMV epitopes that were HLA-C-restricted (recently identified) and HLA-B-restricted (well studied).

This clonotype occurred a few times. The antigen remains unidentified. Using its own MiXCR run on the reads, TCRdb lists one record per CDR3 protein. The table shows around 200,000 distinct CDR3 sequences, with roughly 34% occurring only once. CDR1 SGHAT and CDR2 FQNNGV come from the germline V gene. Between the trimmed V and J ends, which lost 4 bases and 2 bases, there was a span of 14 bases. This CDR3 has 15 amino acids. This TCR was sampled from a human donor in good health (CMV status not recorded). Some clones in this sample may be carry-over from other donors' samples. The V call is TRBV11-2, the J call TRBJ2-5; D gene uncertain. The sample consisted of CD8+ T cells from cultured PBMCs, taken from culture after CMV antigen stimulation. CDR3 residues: CASSSNTDSQETQYF. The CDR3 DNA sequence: TGTGCCAGCAGCTCCAACACCGACTCACAAGAGACCCAGTACTTC.